The 28 T cell receptor beta chains presented below share a single source sample, sequenced in a study of response to subunit inactivated influenza vaccine. TCRdb re-derived calls from the RT-PCR reads in MiXCR, one entry per CDR3 protein. The sample contains about 500,000 distinct CDR3 sequences, about 7.2% of which appear only once. The sample consisted of PBMCs from blood, taken about 23 months after vaccination. These receptors all come from a man aged 50-75 years who received an inactivated influenza vaccine.

At least ten counts were recorded for this clonotype. The chain recombines TRBV2 with TRBJ2-3; D perhaps matches TRBD1 (5 bases). The CDR3 sequence is 13 residues long. Germline V gives CDR1 SNHLY, CDR2 FYNNEI. The V end was cut by 8 bases, the J end by 2 bases, with 11 bases between. The CDR3 nucleotides are TGTGCCAGCCTGACGACAGACACAGATACGCAGTATTTT. Its translation is CASLTTDTDTQYF.

The table lists this clonotype with many counts. This chain connects TRBV19 to TRBJ2-3, with a weak D call TRBD1 (6 bases). Germline-derived CDR1 and CDR2 are LNHDA and SQIVND (reference sequence). V lost 7 bases and J 4 bases, leaving 18 bases between the germline ends. This CDR3 has 15 residues. For the CDR3, the DNA is TGTGCCAGTAAACAAGACACAGCAGGGGCAGATACGCAGTATTTT. Amino acids: CASKQDTAGADTQYF.

The chain recombines TRBV5-1 with TRBJ1-1, with 7 bases identical to TRBD1. The V gene end was trimmed by 0 bases and the J gene end by 3 bases; junction bases not matched to a gene: 2. CDR1 and CDR2 (germline): SGHRS, YFSETQ. The CDR3 covers 14 residues. This CDR3 is CASSLAGGDTEAFF. The CDR3 nucleotides read TGCGCCAGCAGCTTGGCAGGGGGGGACACTGAAGCTTTCTTT.

The chain combines TRBV5-1 with TRBJ2-1; D may be TRBD1 or TRBD2 (5 bases each). V lost 3 bases and J 5 bases, leaving 18 bases between the germline ends. The CDR3 runs 16 residues. Germline V gene sequence: CDR1 SGHRS, CDR2 YFSETQ. The CDR3 reads CASSSVDGARHNEQFF. As DNA, the CDR3 is TGCGCCAGCAGCTCGGTCGACGGGGCAAGGCACAATGAGCAGTTCTTC. Looking up the rest from reference TRBV5-1 and TRBJ2-1 gives the full variable domain: KAGVTQTPRYLIKTRGQQVTLSCSPISGHRSVSWYQQTPGQGLQFLFEYFSETQRNKGNFPGRFSGRQFSNSRSEMNVSTLELGDSALYLCASSSVDGARHNEQFFGPGTRLTVL.

This clonotype came up a few times. The rearrangement uses TRBV5-1 and TRBJ1-6, with D maybe TRBD1 (6 bases). The germline gives CDR1 SGHRS, CDR2 YFSETQ. V was pared by 4 bases and J by 9 bases, with 20 bases between. The CDR3 loop spans 16 amino acids. This chain's CDR3 is CASSPTGFVQSSPLHF. The CDR3 DNA is TGCGCCAGCAGCCCGACAGGTTTTGTTCAAAGTTCACCCCTCCACTTT.

The table lists this clonotype with many counts. The CDR3 DNA is TGCGCCAGCAGCCAAGATGGGCAGGGAAATTCACCCCTCCACTTT. This sequence encodes CASSQDGQGNSPLHF. V is TRBV4-3 and J is TRBJ1-6; TRBD1 might be the D (5 bases). The germline V gene encodes CDR1 LGHNA and CDR2 YSLEER. V lost 0 bases and J 7 bases, leaving 10 bases between the germline ends. The CDR3 runs to 15 residues.

There are a few counts of this clonotype. In DNA form, the CDR3 reads TGCAGCGTCAATTGGGGGTCGGGCACCGGGGAGCTGTTTTTT. It yields the protein CSVNWGSGTGELFF. This sequence joins TRBV29-1 and TRBJ2-2; D tentatively reads TRBD1 or TRBD2 (5 bases each). Germline loops: CDR1 SQVTM, CDR2 ANQGSEA. The CDR3 runs 14 residues. Trimming cost V 6 bases and J 4 bases, with 15 bases left between them.

Remarks on this clonotype: A clone one base away is much larger, so this may be a read error. V usage is TRBV5-1 and J usage is TRBJ1-1, with 9 bases identical to TRBD1. Germline V CDR1 and CDR2: SGHRS, YFSETQ. The CDR3 spans 14 residues. DNA for the CDR3: TGCGCCAGCAGCGGACAGGGGATCGTCACTGAAGTTTTCTTT. This codes for CASSGQGIVTEVFF.

This clonotype has only a few counts. The chain carries TRBV20-1 and TRBJ2-1, with 9 nucleotides matching TRBD2. This CDR3 contains 15 residues. With 0 bases clipped from V and 8 bases from J, the junction kept 8 bases outside the gene matches. Germline CDR1 DFQATT, CDR2 SNEGSKA (reference sequence). CDR3 DNA sequence: TGCAGTGCTAGAGATGTGGTAGCGGGAGTCGATGAGCAGTTCTTC. Translated: CSARDVVAGVDEQFF.

This chain uses TRBV7-2 with TRBJ2-5, with D perhaps TRBD1 (6 bases). Germline-derived CDR1 and CDR2 are SGHTA and FQGNSA. The CDR3 runs 14 residues. V lost 2 bases, J lost 6 bases, and 13 bases lay in between. In DNA, the CDR3 is TGTGCCAGCAGCTTAATCAACAGGGAACAGACCCAGTACTTC. Translating gives CASSLINREQTQYF.

This clonotype showed up just a few times. This chain links TRBV5-1 with TRBJ1-4; perhaps TRBD1 as D (6 bases). CDR3 length: 15 residues. V lost 4 bases and J 8 bases, leaving 18 bases between the germline ends. Germline CDR1 SGHRS, CDR2 YFSETQ. The CDR3 nucleotides read TGCGCCAGCAGCCCCCGGGGGGCTGAAAACGAAAAACTGTTTTTT. This gives the protein CASSPRGAENEKLFF. Full variable domain (outside the CDR3, taken from reference TRBV5-1 and TRBJ1-4): KAGVTQTPRYLIKTRGQQVTLSCSPISGHRSVSWYQQTPGQGLQFLFEYFSETQRNKGNFPGRFSGRQFSNSRSEMNVSTLELGDSALYLCASSPRGAENEKLFFGSGTQLSVL.

This clonotype was observed a handful of times. This rearrangement joins TRBV6-1 to TRBJ2-2; 8 nucleotides agree with TRBD2. In germline, CDR1 is MNHNS, CDR2 SASEGT. This CDR3 has 13 residues. After removal of 6 bases from V and 8 bases from J, the junction contained 5 bases not matched to a gene. In DNA, the CDR3 is TGTGCCAGCAGGACGGGGGGGAGAGGGGAGCTGTTTTTT. Its translation: CASRTGGRGELFF.

Ten or more counts support this clonotype. The chain couples TRBV5-4 to TRBJ2-1; D unclear. Trimming left V 4 bases short and J 8 bases short, with 16 bases between. Germline assignment: CDR1 SGHNT and CDR2 YYREEE (reference sequence). CDR3 length: 14 amino acids. CDR3 sequence: CASSPGRNGYEQFF. DNA of the CDR3: TGTGCCAGCAGCCCAGGACGTAATGGGTATGAGCAGTTCTTC.

The chain has TRBV10-3 and TRBJ2-2; 7 bases match TRBD1. V trimming: 6 bases; J trimming: 1 base; junction bases outside the gene matches: 8. The CDR3 runs 16 residues. Germline CDR1 reads ENHRY; CDR2 reads SYGVKD. The CDR3 DNA follows: TGTGCCATCAGACAGGGGTTGGAGAGGAACACCGGGGAGCTGTTTTTT. Its protein product is CAIRQGLERNTGELFF.

This clonotype was seen a few times. The V call is TRBV7-9, the J call TRBJ2-7; D uncertain. V gave up 2 bases and J gave up 4 bases, with 15 bases separating them. CDR3 length: 15 amino acids. Per germline, CDR1 SEHNR and CDR2 FQNEAQ (reference sequence). CDR3 sequence reads: CASSLRTPGEYEQYF. The DNA for the CDR3 is TGTGCCAGCAGCTTACGGACCCCTGGCGAGTACGAGCAGTACTTC.

V and J are TRBV2 and TRBJ2-7; 10 nucleotides agree with TRBD2. Germline CDR1 is SNHLY and CDR2 is FYNNEI. The CDR3 extends over 12 amino acids. J was trimmed by 7 bases and V by 6 bases; bases with no gene match: 3. The chain's CDR3 is CASRLAGREQYF. In DNA, the CDR3 is TGTGCCAGCAGACTAGCGGGGCGAGAGCAGTACTTC.

This clonotype was seen a few times. The gene calls are TRBV6-1 and TRBJ2-6, with D possibly called TRBD1 or TRBD2 (5 bases each). Germline values: CDR1 MNHNS, CDR2 SASEGT. The CDR3 runs 16 residues. The V gene lost 5 bases and the J gene lost 0 bases, with 11 bases spanning the gap. This CDR3 reads CASSLQGPSGANVLTF. DNA of the CDR3: TGTGCCAGCAGTCTCCAGGGACCCTCTGGGGCCAACGTCCTGACTTTC.

In its sample, this clonotype was seen many times. V and J are TRBV5-1 and TRBJ2-1; D may be TRBD1 (6 bases). The V gene's germline CDR1 is SGHRS and CDR2 YFSETQ. The CDR3 contains 15 residues. The germline V and J ends were trimmed by 6 bases and 0 bases, with 13 bases remaining between them. This CDR3 is CASTDTGSSYNEQFF. The CDR3, as DNA: TGCGCCAGCACCGATACAGGGAGCTCCTACAATGAGCAGTTCTTC.

The chain links TRBV6-2 or TRBV6-3 to TRBJ2-1; D is unclear. Trimming took 6 bases from V and 7 from J, leaving 10 bases between them. Germline CDR1 reads MNHEY; CDR2 reads SVGEGT. This CDR3 contains 12 residues. CDR3 sequence (DNA): TGTGCCAGCAGCCAGACCAGGAATGAGCAGTTCTTC. It translates to CASSQTRNEQFF.

This clonotype came up many times. The chain links TRBV20-1 to TRBJ2-5; D possibly matches TRBD1 or TRBD2 (5 bases each). The CDR3 has 14 amino acids. Trimming took 4 bases from V and 2 from J, leaving 14 bases between them. The germline CDR1 and CDR2 sequences are DFQATT and SNEGSKA (reference sequence). The CDR3 loop is CSAISPGPQETQYF. The CDR3 coding sequence is TGCAGTGCTATCAGCCCGGGACCTCAAGAGACCCAGTACTTC.

This clonotype showed up many times. The rearrangement links TRBV4-2 to TRBJ1-1, with no clear D. V was clipped by 1 base and J by 4 bases, with 7 bases between them. This CDR3 comprises 13 residues. Germline lookup yields CDR1 LGHNA and CDR2 YNFKEQ. The CDR3 loop is CASSQAGSTEAFF. In nucleotides, the CDR3 is TGTGCCAGCAGCCAAGCGGGTAGCACTGAAGCTTTCTTT.

This clonotype was detected only a few times. This rearrangement joins TRBV6-2 or TRBV6-3 to TRBJ2-1; D not resolved. The CDR3 length is 16 residues. The V end lost 0 bases, the J end lost 0 bases, and 9 bases lay between the germline ends. Germline CDR1 is MNHEY and CDR2 is SVGEGT. CDR3 in DNA: TGTGCCAGCAGTTACTCGATCCAGAGCTCCTACAATGAGCAGTTCTTC. Protein sequence: CASSYSIQSSYNEQFF.

Points on this clonotype: A read error is possible here, since a much larger clone lies one base away. The chain combines TRBV6-5 with TRBJ2-7; the match to TRBD1 covers 7 bases. Looked up from germline, CDR1 is MNHEY and CDR2 is SVGAGI. The CDR3 runs 15 residues. V dropped 2 bases and J dropped 3; count of bases not matched to a gene: 7. CDR3 nucleotide sequence: TGTGCCAGCAGTTACACAGGGGTTCCCGTCTACGAGCAGTACTTC. Translated, it gives CASSYTGVPVYEQYF.

This clonotype was seen repeatedly, ten times or more. CDR3 in amino acids: CASSAYPVGNTEAFF. The CDR3 DNA is TGCGCCAGCAGCGCTTACCCGGTCGGGAACACTGAAGCTTTCTTT. V gene TRBV4-3 combines with J gene TRBJ1-1; D call uncertain. V lost 5 bases to trimming and J lost 1 base, with 14 bases between them. Germline-derived CDR1 and CDR2 are LGHNA and YSLEER. This CDR3 contains 15 residues.

This clonotype was seen ten or more times. In DNA form, the CDR3 reads TGTGCCAGCACCCCCGGCGCGGGACAGGGGATTTACTATGGCTACACCTTC. This gives the protein CASTPGAGQGIYYGYTF. The rearrangement joins TRBV6-2 or TRBV6-3 to TRBJ1-2, with 10 bases aligning to TRBD1. The CDR3 spans 17 residues. Germline CDR1 and CDR2: MNHEY and SVGEGT. Trimming removed 7 bases from V and 3 bases from J; junction bases left unmatched: 14.

This clonotype was seen only a few times. CDR3 coding DNA: TGTGCCAGCAGCCAAGATTTACAGGCGTACGAGCAGTACTTC. This translates into CASSQDLQAYEQYF. This chain connects TRBV3-1 to TRBJ2-7, with D maybe TRBD1 (5 bases). Germline assignment: CDR1 LGHDT and CDR2 YNNKEL (reference sequence). V lost 0 bases and J 4 bases, leaving 10 bases between the germline ends. The CDR3 totals 14 residues.

At least ten counts were recorded for this clonotype. The chain has TRBV6-2 or TRBV6-3 and TRBJ2-7; 13 nucleotides agree with TRBD2. V gave up 0 bases and J gave up 5 bases; unmatched junction bases: 4. Per germline, CDR1 MNHEY and CDR2 SVGEGT. This CDR3 contains 16 residues. DNA for the CDR3: TGTGCCAGCAGTTACTCTGGACTAGCGGGAGCCCACGAGCAGTACTTC. This translates into CASSYSGLAGAHEQYF.

The rearrangement uses TRBV7-2 and TRBJ1-1; a possible D gene is TRBD1 (6 bases). The V and J ends lost 1 base and 4 bases respectively, with 13 bases between them. CDR1 and CDR2 from the germline V gene are SGHTA and FQGNSA. The CDR3 extends over 15 amino acids. CDR3 bases: TGTGCCAGCAGCTTAGGGGGGGCCCGAGCCACTGAAGCTTTCTTT. Its translation is CASSLGGARATEAFF.